The TCR beta chain described here comes from a study of shared clonotypes between healthy human individuals. Running of the assay took place at deep level. TCRdb's table, derived via immunoSEQ multiplex PCR, lists solely in-frame clones and lacks some. The table records roughly 1.5 million clones, around 98% of them present only once. Sequenced: naive CD4+ T cells sorted from blood. The subset: CD45RA+ positively selected. The TCR comes from a young man in good health.

The CDR3 region has the DNA TGTGCCAGCTCACCGATAGGACAGGGAACCTACGAGCAGTACTTC. It codes for CASSPIGQGTYEQYF. The V and J genes are TRBV18 and TRBJ2-7, with 8 bases identical to TRBD1. The CDR3 spans 15 residues. The J segment lost 2 bases and the V segment lost 3 bases, leaving 6 bases of the junction unmatched. The germline V gene has CDR1 KGHSH and CDR2 LQKENI.